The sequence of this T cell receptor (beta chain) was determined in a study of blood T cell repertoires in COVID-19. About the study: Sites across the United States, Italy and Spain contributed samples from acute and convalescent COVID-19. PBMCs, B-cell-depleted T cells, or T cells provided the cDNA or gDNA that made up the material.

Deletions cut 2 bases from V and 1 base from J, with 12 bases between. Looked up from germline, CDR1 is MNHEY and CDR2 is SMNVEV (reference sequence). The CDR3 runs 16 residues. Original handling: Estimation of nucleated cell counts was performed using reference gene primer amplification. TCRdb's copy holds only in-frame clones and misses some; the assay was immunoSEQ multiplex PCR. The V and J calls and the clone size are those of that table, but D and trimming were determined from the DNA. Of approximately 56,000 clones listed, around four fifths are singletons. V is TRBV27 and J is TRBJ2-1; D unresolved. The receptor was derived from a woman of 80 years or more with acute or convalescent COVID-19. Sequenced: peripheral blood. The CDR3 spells CASSLPVPRSYNEQFF. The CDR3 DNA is TGTGCCAGCAGTTTACCGGTACCTAGATCCTACAATGAGCAGTTCTTC.